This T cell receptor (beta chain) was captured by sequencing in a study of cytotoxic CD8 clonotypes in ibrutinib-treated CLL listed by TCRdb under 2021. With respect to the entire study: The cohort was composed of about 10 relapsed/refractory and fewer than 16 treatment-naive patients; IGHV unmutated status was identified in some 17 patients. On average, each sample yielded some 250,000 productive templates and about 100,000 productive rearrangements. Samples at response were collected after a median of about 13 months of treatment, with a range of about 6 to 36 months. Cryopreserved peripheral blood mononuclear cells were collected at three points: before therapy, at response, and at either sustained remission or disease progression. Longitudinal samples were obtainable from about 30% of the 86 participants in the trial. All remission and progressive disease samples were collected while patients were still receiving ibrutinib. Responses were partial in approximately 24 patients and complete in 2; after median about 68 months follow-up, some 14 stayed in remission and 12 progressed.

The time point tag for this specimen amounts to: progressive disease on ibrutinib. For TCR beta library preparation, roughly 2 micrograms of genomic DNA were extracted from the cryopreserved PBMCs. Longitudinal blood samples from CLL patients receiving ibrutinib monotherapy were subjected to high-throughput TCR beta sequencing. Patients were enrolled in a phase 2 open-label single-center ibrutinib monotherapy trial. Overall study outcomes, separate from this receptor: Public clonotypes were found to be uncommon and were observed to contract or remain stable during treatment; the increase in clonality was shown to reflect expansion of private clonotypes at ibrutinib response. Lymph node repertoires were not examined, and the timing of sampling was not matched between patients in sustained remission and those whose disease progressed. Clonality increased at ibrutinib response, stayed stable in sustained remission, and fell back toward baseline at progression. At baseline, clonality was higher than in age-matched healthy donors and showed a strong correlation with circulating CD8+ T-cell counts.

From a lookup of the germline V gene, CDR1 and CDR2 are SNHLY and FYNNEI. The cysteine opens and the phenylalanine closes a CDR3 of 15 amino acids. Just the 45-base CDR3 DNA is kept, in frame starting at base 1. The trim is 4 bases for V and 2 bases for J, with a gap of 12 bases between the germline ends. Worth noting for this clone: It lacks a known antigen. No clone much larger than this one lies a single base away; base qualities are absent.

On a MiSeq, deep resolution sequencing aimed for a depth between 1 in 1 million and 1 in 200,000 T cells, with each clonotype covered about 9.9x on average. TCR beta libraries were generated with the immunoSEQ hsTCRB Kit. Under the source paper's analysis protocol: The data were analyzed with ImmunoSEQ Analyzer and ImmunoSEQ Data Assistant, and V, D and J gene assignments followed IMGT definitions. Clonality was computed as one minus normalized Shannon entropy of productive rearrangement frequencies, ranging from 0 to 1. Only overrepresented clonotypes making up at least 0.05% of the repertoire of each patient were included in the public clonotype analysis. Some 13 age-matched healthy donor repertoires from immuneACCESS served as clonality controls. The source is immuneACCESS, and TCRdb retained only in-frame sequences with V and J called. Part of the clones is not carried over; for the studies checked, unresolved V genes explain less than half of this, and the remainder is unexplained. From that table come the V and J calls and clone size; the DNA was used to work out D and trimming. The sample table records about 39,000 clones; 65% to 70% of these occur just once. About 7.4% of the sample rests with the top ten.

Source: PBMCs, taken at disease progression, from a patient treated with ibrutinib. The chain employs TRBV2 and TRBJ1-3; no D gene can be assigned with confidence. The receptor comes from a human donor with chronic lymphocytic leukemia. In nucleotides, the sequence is TGTGCCAGCAGTGTTATATGGCTAGCTGGAAACACCATATATTTT. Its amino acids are CASSVIWLAGNTIYF.